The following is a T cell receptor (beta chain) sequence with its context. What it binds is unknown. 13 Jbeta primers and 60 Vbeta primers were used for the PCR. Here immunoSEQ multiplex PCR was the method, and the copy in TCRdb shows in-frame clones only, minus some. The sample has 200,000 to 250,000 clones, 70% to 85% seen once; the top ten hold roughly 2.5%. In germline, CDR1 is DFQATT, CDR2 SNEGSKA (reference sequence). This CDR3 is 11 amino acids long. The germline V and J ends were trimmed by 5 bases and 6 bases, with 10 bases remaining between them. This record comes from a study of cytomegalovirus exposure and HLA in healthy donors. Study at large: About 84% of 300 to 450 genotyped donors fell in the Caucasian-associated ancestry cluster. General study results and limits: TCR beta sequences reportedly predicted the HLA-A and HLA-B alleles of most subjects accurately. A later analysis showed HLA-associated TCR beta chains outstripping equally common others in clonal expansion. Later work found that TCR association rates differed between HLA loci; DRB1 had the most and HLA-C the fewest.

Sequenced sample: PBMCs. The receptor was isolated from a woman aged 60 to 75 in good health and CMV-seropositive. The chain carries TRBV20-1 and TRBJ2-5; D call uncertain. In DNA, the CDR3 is TGCAGTGCTTCTTTCCCCCAGACCCAGTACTTC. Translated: CSASFPQTQYF.